This T cell receptor beta chain was recorded in a study of T cells after yellow fever vaccination (dated 2019 in TCRdb). A note on the overall study: Libraries from fractions with low cell numbers were prepared with the SMART-Seq v4 Ultra Low Input RNA kit. Bulk TCR alpha and beta repertoires were sequenced longitudinally to track T-cell clones before and after primary and booster YFV17D yellow fever vaccination. The cohort comprised two healthy male donors, one aged 18 to 29 and one aged 30 to 39 years. Bulk PBMC replicates and cell subsets were isolated from blood drawn at multiple timepoints before and after both primary and secondary immunization. Here is what the overall study found, with its caveats: Most clones expanded after primary vaccination (around 96% of CD4 and roughly 90% of CD8) were re-detected after the booster, suggesting that broad memory maintenance occurred. Computational filtering was required because FACS-sorted repertoires could contain abundant contaminating clonotypes from the bulk population. The secondary T-cell response was found to be weaker but faster than the primary response, with a peak reached on day 5 rather than on day 15. A small fraction of clonotypes appeared in both the CD4 and CD8 compartments, likely as a result of convergent recombination. Because only a couple of donors were included in the study, the extent to which the findings can be generalized is limited.

The germline V gene (reference sequence) yields DFQATT for CDR1 and SNEGSKA for CDR2. The junction shows trimming of 2 bases on V and 0 bases on J, and the gene matches do not reach 10 bases of it. The CDR3 starts with the cysteine, ends with the phenylalanine, and has 16 residues. The DNA shown is the 48-base CDR3, in frame from base 1. Synthesis of TCR cDNA relied on 5'RACE template switching, a step that introduced a universal primer site along with unique molecular identifiers. cDNA synthesis was primed from both the TCR alpha and TCR beta constant segments. Libraries were amplified in two PCR steps, with sample barcodes and sequencing adapters added in the second step. Sequencing of libraries was done on Illumina HiSeq 2500 (2x100 bp) or NovaSeq (2x150 bp). Turning to the authors' computational methods: Demultiplexing of reads and collapsing into UMI consensus sequences were performed with MIGEC, and V(D)J alignment was carried out with MiXCR. Vaccine-responding clonotypes were identified with edgeR using replicate PBMC samples, with FDR below 0.01 and a log2 fold change above 5 up to day 15 being required. Each bulk clonotype received a CD4 or CD8 identity based on whether the sequenced CD4 or CD8 repertoire contained that clonotype at higher abundance. TCRdb's own reprocessing of the public reads used fastp at Q25 and MiXCR and kept productive beta chains. A single entry per CDR3 protein holds the most common genes and DNA from its merged rows. TCRdb, not the authors, supplied the V and J calls. The sample profile shows about 550,000 distinct CDR3 sequences; 15% to 20% of them were found once. The top ten clones comprise 13% to 15% of the sample.

Note on this clonotype: This clone's antigen is unknown. The record has no base qualities; no much larger clone is one base away.

The treatment or condition label of this sample denotes: live attenuated yellow fever vaccine strain. Two biological replicates of bulk PBMCs were collected at each blood-draw timepoint. PBMCs were isolated from peripheral blood using a standard Ficoll-Paque protocol. RNA was extracted with TriZol from bulk PBMCs, CD4 and CD8 fractions, and dextramer-positive and dextramer-negative fractions. The sample here was PBMCs, taken 15 days after the yellow fever booster vaccination. The chain uses TRBV20-1 and TRBJ2-7; 7 central bases correspond to TRBD2. The receptor was derived from a man aged 25-40 years who received the YFV17D yellow fever vaccine. The CDR3 has the sequence CSARPGGSFTSYEQYF. The DNA sequence follows: TGCAGTGCTAGACCGGGGGGTAGCTTCACCTCCTACGAGCAGTACTTC.